The 27 T cell receptor beta chains below all came from one sample that was sequenced in a study of blood T cell repertoires in COVID-19. Clones were read by immunoSEQ multiplex PCR, and TCRdb kept only the in-frame ones, dropping some. The sample includes some 33,000 clones, 70% to 90% of them seen just once. The material sequenced was peripheral blood. These receptors were taken from a human donor in a cohort sampled during active COVID-19.

This chain links TRBV5-1 with TRBJ1-3; D is unclear. V lost 4 bases and J 0 bases, leaving 8 bases between the germline ends. Germline-derived CDR1 and CDR2 are SGHRS and YFSETQ. This CDR3 region has 14 residues. CDR3 region: CASSPRISGNTIYF. The CDR3 bases are TGCGCCAGCAGCCCCAGGATCTCTGGAAACACCATATATTTT.

The V and J genes are TRBV12-3 or TRBV12-4 and TRBJ1-5; D gene unclear. The CDR3 spans 12 residues. V was pared by 0 bases and J by 11 bases, with 8 bases between. The DNA for the CDR3 is TGTGCCAGCAGTTTAGCGGCCACAGCCCAGCATTTT. This translates into CASSLAATAQHF.

This clone was detected only once. The CDR3 protein is CASSLPQGSRFFGYTF. The CDR3 DNA reads TGTGCCAGCAGCTTACCCCAGGGCTCTCGCTTCTTTGGCTACACCTTC. This chain uses TRBV5-6 with TRBJ1-2, with D possibly TRBD1 on 5 matching bases. The CDR3 is 16 amino acids. V dropped 2 bases and J dropped 7 bases, with 21 bases sitting between them. CDR1 and CDR2 (germline): SGHDT, YYEEEE. Variable domain in full (rest from reference TRBV5-6 and TRBJ1-2): DAGVTQSPTHLIKTRGQQVTLRCSPKSGHDTVSWYQQALGQGPQFIFQYYEEEERQRGNFPDRFSGHQFPNYSSELNVNALLLGDSALYLCASSLPQGSRFFGYTFGSGTRLTVV.

The chain recombines TRBV24-1 with TRBJ2-1; D is unclear. V lost 9 bases, J lost 6 bases, and 14 bases lay in between. The CDR3 is 13 amino acids. Germline V gives CDR1 KGHDR, CDR2 SFDVKD. Written as DNA, the CDR3 is TGTGCCACCCGAGCATCAGGCAGCAATGAGCAGTTCTTC. It encodes CATRASGSNEQFF.

CDR3 sequence reads: CATHHPGRGDTQYF. The CDR3 region has the DNA TGTGCCACCCACCACCCGGGCAGGGGTGATACGCAGTATTTT. The V call is TRBV6-5, the J call TRBJ2-3; D perhaps matches TRBD1 (6 bases). The V gene lost 10 bases and the J gene lost 6 bases, with 20 bases spanning the gap. CDR3 length: 14 amino acids. CDR1 MNHEY and CDR2 SVGAGI come from the germline V gene.

This clone was seen only once. The J gene is TRBJ1-1, the V gene TRBV5-4, with 9 positions matching TRBD1. Germline trimming cut 3 bases from V and 4 bases from J; bases unmatched to any gene: 7. The CDR3 has 15 residues. CDR1 is SGHNT, CDR2 YYREEE, per germline (reference sequence). CDR3 region: CASSSKQGAVTEAFF. The CDR3, as DNA: TGTGCCAGCAGCTCAAAACAGGGGGCTGTCACTGAAGCTTTCTTT. The full variable domain, in which reference TRBV5-4 and TRBJ1-1 provide the parts outside the CDR3, is ETGVTQSPTHLIKTRGQQVTLRCSSQSGHNTVSWYQQALGQGPQFIFQYYREEENGRGNFPPRFSGLQFPNYSSELNVNALELDDSALYLCASSSKQGAVTEAFFGQGTRLTVV.

The chain uses TRBV3-1 (or the pseudogene TRBV3-2) and TRBJ2-5; 12 bases are shared with TRBD2. The CDR3 consists of 16 residues. Trimming at V came to 4 bases and at J to 5 bases, leaving 8 bases not matched to a gene. Germline lookup yields CDR1 LGHDT and CDR2 YNNKEL (reference sequence). CDR3 in DNA: TGTGCCAGCAGCCTTACACCGGGACTAGCGGGCGAGACCCAGTACTTC. Translation: CASSLTPGLAGETQYF.

The CDR3 sequence: CASSPRSGGRRDTEAFF. The CDR3, as DNA: TGTGCCAGCAGCCCCCGGAGCGGGGGGCGAAGGGACACTGAAGCTTTCTTT. V gene TRBV9 combines with J gene TRBJ1-1, with D perhaps matching TRBD1 (6 bases). From germline, CDR1 is SGDLS and CDR2 YYNGEE. The CDR3 length is 17 residues. V was cut by 4 bases and J by 3 bases, with 22 bases left in between.

The J gene is TRBJ2-1, the V gene TRBV29-1, with a possible D match to TRBD1 (5 bases). The CDR3 runs 13 residues. With 3 bases removed from V and 9 bases from J, the gap between germline ends came to 15 bases. CDR1 is SQVTM and CDR2 is ANQGSEA in the germline V gene. CDR3 region: CSVDVQGKSEQFF. The CDR3 nucleotides are TGCAGCGTTGACGTCCAGGGCAAGAGTGAGCAGTTCTTC.

This chain uses TRBV5-1 with TRBJ2-1; 9 bases agree with TRBD2. The CDR3 sequence is 14 residues long. V lost 7 bases to trimming and J lost 6 bases; unmatched junction nucleotides: 8. Germline CDR1 and CDR2: SGHRS and YFSETQ. Here the CDR3 reads CASSTSGFFNEQFF. Written as DNA, the CDR3 is TGCGCCAGCTCGACTAGCGGCTTTTTCAATGAGCAGTTCTTC.

J is TRBJ1-2 and V is TRBV6-5; D perhaps matches TRBD1 (5 bases). Germline CDR1 reads MNHEY; CDR2 reads SVGAGI. There are 12 residues in the CDR3. V was clipped by 2 bases and J by 8 bases, with 9 bases between them. The chain's CDR3 is CASSYKGQGYTF. The DNA of the CDR3 is TGTGCCAGCAGTTACAAGGGGCAGGGCTACACCTTC.

V and J are TRBV20-1 and TRBJ1-2; D gene unclear. The germline V gene encodes CDR1 DFQATT and CDR2 SNEGSKA (reference sequence). Trimming stripped 4 bases from V and 10 bases from J, with 13 bases between. CDR3 length equals 11 residues. The CDR3 region has the DNA TGCAGTGCTACCCTCGAGGGTTTCTACACCTTC. Amino acid sequence: CSATLEGFYTF.

The V and J genes are TRBV25-1 and TRBJ2-7; tentatively, D is TRBD1 (6 bases). V was cut by 3 bases and J by 6 bases, with 18 bases left in between. This CDR3 comprises 15 residues. CDR1 is MGHDK, CDR2 SYGVNS, per germline. In nucleotides, the CDR3 is TGTGCCAGCAGTGATACAACAGGGAACCTCGGCGAGCAGTACTTC. Amino acid sequence: CASSDTTGNLGEQYF.

Regarding this clone: The junction departs from the called germline gene at one end, perhaps through a read error. The V and J genes are TRBV10-1 and TRBJ2-2; 8 bases are a match to TRBD2. In germline, CDR1 is WNHNN, CDR2 SYGVQD (reference sequence). This CDR3 has 16 residues. The CDR3 loop is CASSETGGVNIGELFF. The CDR3, as DNA: TGCGCCAGCAGTGAGACCGGGGGGGTAAACATCGGGGAGCTGTTTTTT.

This clone was seen only once. The chain combines TRBV7-9 with TRBJ2-2, with D possibly TRBD1 on 5 matching bases. The CDR3 has 15 amino acids. Trimming removed 1 base at V and 4 bases at J, with 10 bases between. Germline V gene sequence: CDR1 SEHNR, CDR2 FQNEAQ (reference sequence). CDR3 residues: CASSLVGDSTGELFF. The CDR3 DNA sequence: TGTGCCAGCAGCTTAGTAGGGGATTCCACCGGGGAGCTGTTTTTT.

This sequence joins TRBV7-9 and TRBJ2-7; 8 bases fit TRBD2. J lost 5 bases, V lost 5 bases, and 8 bases had no gene match. Germline V lookup: CDR1 SEHNR, CDR2 FQNEAQ (reference sequence). This CDR3 region has 14 residues. This CDR3 reads CASSTLAGFNEQYF. CDR3 in DNA: TGTGCCAGCAGCACTTTAGCGGGGTTTAACGAGCAGTACTTC. The complete variable domain, with remaining parts taken from reference TRBV7-9 and TRBJ2-7, reads DTGVSQNPRHKITKRGQNVTFRCDPISEHNRLYWYRQTLGQGPEFLTYFQNEAQLEKSRLLSDRFSAERPKGSFSTLEIQRTEQGDSAMYLCASSTLAGFNEQYFGPGTRLTVT.

This chain uses TRBV6-2 or TRBV6-3 with TRBJ2-7; D is ambiguous. V was clipped by 2 bases and J by 2 bases, with 7 bases between them. Germline CDR1 MNHEY, CDR2 SVGEGT. The CDR3 consists of 13 residues. The DNA for the CDR3 is TGTGCCAGCAGTTACGGCAGAACCTACGAGCAGTACTTC. It is translated as CASSYGRTYEQYF.

V usage is TRBV27 and J usage is TRBJ2-7; D may be TRBD2 (6 bases). Trimming stripped 6 bases from V and 2 bases from J, with 14 bases between. Germline lookup yields CDR1 MNHEY and CDR2 SMNVEV (reference sequence). The CDR3 runs 14 residues. CDR3 sequence: CASSPAGSTYEQYF. The CDR3 DNA reads TGTGCCAGCAGCCCCGCGGGGTCAACCTACGAGCAGTACTTC.

This clone was seen a single time. V is TRBV19 and J is TRBJ2-5; D remains unclear. V gave up 2 bases and J gave up 7 bases, with 17 bases separating them. The CDR3 is made up of 15 amino acids. Germline V lookup: CDR1 LNHDA, CDR2 SQIVND (reference sequence). The CDR3 here is CASSIRSGPLGTQYF. CDR3 nucleotides: TGTGCCAGTAGTATAAGGTCGGGTCCACTTGGGACCCAGTACTTC.

The rearrangement uses TRBV10-2 and TRBJ1-5; D is undetermined. Germline loops: CDR1 WSHSY, CDR2 SAAADI. The CDR3 contains 15 residues. V was shortened by 4 bases and J by 0 bases, with 10 bases between the two germline ends. The CDR3: CASSAIEDSNQPQHF. The DNA for the CDR3 is TGCGCCAGCAGTGCTATAGAGGATAGCAATCAGCCCCAGCATTTT.

The V and J genes are TRBV27 and TRBJ2-3; 8 bases match TRBD1. V shed 7 bases and J 3 bases; nucleotides not matched to a gene: 9. The CDR3 contains 15 residues. Germline V gene data show CDR1 as MNHEY and CDR2 as SMNVEV (reference sequence). CDR3 sequence: CASTASGGLTDTQYF. CDR3 nucleotides: TGTGCCAGCACCGCCTCAGGGGGCCTGACAGATACGCAGTATTTT.

With respect to this clone: Other DNA sequences in the same sample also yield this CDR3. The rearrangement joins TRBV19 to TRBJ1-1; D gene ambiguous. Germline loops: CDR1 LNHDA, CDR2 SQIVND (reference sequence). The CDR3 totals 12 residues. The ends were cut back, 3 bases at V and 7 bases at J, with 9 bases in the middle. The CDR3 loop is CASSIGEVEAFF. The CDR3 nucleotides read TGTGCCAGTAGTATTGGAGAGGTTGAAGCTTTCTTT.

This clone came up once. This chain uses TRBV28 with TRBJ1-5, with D unclear. The germline CDR1 and CDR2 sequences are MDHEN and SYDVKM. The V and J ends lost 2 bases and 0 bases respectively, with 8 bases between them. There are 15 residues in the CDR3. CDR3 loop: CASSLTGDSNQPQHF. The DNA for the CDR3 is TGTGCCAGCAGTTTAACCGGGGATAGCAATCAGCCCCAGCATTTT.

V gene TRBV9 combines with J gene TRBJ2-7, with 8 nucleotides matching TRBD1. The CDR3 length is 15 residues. The ends lost 4 bases at V and 4 bases at J; junction bases unmatched: 10. Germline values: CDR1 SGDLS, CDR2 YYNGEE. CDR3 coding DNA: TGTGCCAGCAGCCCAGGCCGGACAGGGAGTTACGAGCAGTACTTC. As protein: CASSPGRTGSYEQYF.

V is TRBV7-9 and J is TRBJ1-6, with a possible D match to TRBD1 (5 bases). CDR3 size: 13 residues. From germline, CDR1 is SEHNR and CDR2 FQNEAQ (reference sequence). Deletions cut 6 bases from V and 8 bases from J, with 11 bases between. CDR3 amino acids: CASRQTGDSPLHF. The CDR3 coding sequence is TGTGCCAGCAGACAAACGGGGGATTCACCCCTCCACTTT.

The rearrangement links TRBV7-6 to TRBJ1-6; D is unclear. This CDR3 is built from 15 residues. Germline V gene sequence: CDR1 SGHVS, CDR2 FNYEAQ. Trimming pared 2 bases from V and 0 bases from J, leaving 5 bases between. The CDR3 loop reads CASSLFSSYNSPLHF. CDR3 DNA: TGTGCCAGCAGCTTATTCAGCTCCTATAATTCACCCCTCCACTTT. The whole variable domain, filled in from reference TRBV7-6 and TRBJ1-6, reads GAGVSQSPRYKVTKRGQDVALRCDPISGHVSLYWYRQALGQGPEFLTYFNYEAQQDKSGLPNDRFSAERPEGSISTLTIQRTEQRDSAMYRCASSLFSSYNSPLHFGNGTRLTVT.

V usage is TRBV5-1 and J usage is TRBJ1-4; D remains ambiguous. The CDR3 totals 15 residues. V was trimmed by 4 bases and J by 0 bases, leaving 10 bases between them. Per germline, CDR1 SGHRS and CDR2 YFSETQ. The CDR3 protein is CASSPEGSTNEKLFF. For the CDR3, the DNA is TGCGCCAGCAGCCCGGAGGGTTCAACTAATGAAAAACTGTTTTTT.